A single T cell receptor (beta chain) is shown here with its context. The antigen is unknown. Unique-molecular-identifier-tagged TCR beta cDNA libraries were used. TCRdb re-called the PCR reads with MiXCR, one entry per CDR3 protein. Here the sample spans approximately 250,000 distinct CDR3 sequences, 36% being singletons. The sample belongs to a study of post-analysis software for immune sequencing data. Overall study results and limits: Among 5 or 6 TRBV segments more frequent in patients than controls were TRBV5-6, TRBV5-1 and TRBV20-1.

The CDR3 is 17 amino acids. Germline V gene lookup returns CDR1 SGDLS and CDR2 YYNGEE. Trimming took 0 bases from V and 11 from J; bases not matched to a gene: 16. The sequence was obtained from a girl aged 10-17 years with multiple sclerosis. The source material was blood. This chain connects TRBV9 to TRBJ2-5, with 10 bases matching TRBD2. The CDR3 region has the DNA TGTGCCAGCAGCGTAGGGGAGGGGACTAGCGCCTACAATGAGCAGTACTTC. Translated: CASSVGEGTSAYNEQYF.